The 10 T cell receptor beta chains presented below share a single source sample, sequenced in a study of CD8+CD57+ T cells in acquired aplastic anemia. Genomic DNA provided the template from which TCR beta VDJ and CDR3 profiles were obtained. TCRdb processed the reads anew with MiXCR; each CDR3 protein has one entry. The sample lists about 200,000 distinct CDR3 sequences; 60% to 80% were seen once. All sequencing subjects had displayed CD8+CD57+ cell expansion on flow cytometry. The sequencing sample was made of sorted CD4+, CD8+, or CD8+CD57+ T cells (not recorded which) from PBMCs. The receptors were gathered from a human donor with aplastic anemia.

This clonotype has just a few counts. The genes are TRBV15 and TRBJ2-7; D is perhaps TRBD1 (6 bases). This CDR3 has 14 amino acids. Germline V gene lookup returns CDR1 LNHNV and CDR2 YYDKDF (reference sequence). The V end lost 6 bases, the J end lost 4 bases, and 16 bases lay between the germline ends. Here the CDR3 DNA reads TGTGCCACCAGAACTTCAGGGGAAACATACGAGCAGTACTTC. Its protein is CATRTSGETYEQYF.

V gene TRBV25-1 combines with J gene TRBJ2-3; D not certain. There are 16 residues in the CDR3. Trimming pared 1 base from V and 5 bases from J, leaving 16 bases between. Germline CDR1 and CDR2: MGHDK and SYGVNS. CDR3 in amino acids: CASSEFNGLRVDTQYF. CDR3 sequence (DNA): TGTGCCAGCAGTGAATTCAACGGCCTAAGAGTAGATACGCAGTATTTT. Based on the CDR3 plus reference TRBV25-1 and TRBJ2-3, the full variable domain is EADIYQTPRYLVIGTGKKITLECSQTMGHDKMYWYQQDPGMELHLIHYSYGVNSTEKGDLSSESTVSRIRTEHFPLTLESARPSHTSQYLCASSEFNGLRVDTQYFGPGTRLTVL.

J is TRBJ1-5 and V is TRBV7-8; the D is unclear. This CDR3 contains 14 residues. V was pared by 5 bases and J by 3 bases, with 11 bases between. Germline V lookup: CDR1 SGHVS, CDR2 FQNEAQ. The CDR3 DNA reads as TGTGCCAGCAGCCTGGGCACGGACAATCAGCCCCAGCATTTT. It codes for CASSLGTDNQPQHF. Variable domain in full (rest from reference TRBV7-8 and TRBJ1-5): GAGVSQSPRYKVAKRGQDVALRCDPISGHVSLFWYQQALGQGPEFLTYFQNEAQLDKSGLPSDRFFAERPEGSVSTLKIQRTQQEDSAVYLCASSLGTDNQPQHFGDGTRLSIL.

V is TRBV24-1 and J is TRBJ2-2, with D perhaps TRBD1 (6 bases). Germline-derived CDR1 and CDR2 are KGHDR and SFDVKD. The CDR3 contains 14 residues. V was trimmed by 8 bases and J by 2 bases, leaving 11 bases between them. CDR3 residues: CATTPGTNTGELFF. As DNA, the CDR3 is TGTGCCACCACACCCGGGACAAACACCGGGGAGCTGTTTTTT.

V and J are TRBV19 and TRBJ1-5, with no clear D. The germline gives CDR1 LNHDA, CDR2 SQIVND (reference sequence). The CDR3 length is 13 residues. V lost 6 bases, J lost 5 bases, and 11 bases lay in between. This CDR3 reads CASSKLPYQPQHF. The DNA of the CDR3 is TGTGCCAGTAGCAAACTCCCTTATCAGCCCCAGCATTTT.

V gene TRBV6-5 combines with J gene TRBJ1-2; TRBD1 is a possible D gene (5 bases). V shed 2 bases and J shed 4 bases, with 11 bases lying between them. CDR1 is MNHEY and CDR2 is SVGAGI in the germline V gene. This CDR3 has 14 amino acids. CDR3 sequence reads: CASSYGHSSYGYTF. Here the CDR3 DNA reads TGTGCCAGCAGTTACGGACATTCTTCCTATGGCTACACCTTC.

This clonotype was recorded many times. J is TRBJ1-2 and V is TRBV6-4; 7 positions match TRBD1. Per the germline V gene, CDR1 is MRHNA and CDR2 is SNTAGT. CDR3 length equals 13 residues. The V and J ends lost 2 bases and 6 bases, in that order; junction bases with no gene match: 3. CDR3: CASSDDRADGYTF. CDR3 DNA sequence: TGTGCCAGCAGTGACGACAGGGCGGATGGCTACACCTTC.

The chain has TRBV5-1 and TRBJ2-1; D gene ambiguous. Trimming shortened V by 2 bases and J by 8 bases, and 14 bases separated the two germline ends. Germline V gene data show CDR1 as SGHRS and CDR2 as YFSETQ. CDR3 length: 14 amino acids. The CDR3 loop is CASSFASGNDEQFF. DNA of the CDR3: TGCGCCAGCAGCTTTGCATCGGGTAACGATGAGCAGTTCTTC.

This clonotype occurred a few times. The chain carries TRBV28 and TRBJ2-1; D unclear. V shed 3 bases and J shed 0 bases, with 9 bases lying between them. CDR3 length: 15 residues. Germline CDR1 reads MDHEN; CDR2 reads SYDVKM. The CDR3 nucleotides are TGTGCCAGCAGTTTCAGTAGGAGCTCCTACAATGAGCAGTTCTTC. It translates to CASSFSRSSYNEQFF.

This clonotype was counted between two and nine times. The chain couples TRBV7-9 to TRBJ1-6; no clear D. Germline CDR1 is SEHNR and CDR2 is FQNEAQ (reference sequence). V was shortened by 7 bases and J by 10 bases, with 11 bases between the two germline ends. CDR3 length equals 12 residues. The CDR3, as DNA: TGTGCCAGCACCTCAGTCGCCTCACCCCTCCACTTT. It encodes CASTSVASPLHF.